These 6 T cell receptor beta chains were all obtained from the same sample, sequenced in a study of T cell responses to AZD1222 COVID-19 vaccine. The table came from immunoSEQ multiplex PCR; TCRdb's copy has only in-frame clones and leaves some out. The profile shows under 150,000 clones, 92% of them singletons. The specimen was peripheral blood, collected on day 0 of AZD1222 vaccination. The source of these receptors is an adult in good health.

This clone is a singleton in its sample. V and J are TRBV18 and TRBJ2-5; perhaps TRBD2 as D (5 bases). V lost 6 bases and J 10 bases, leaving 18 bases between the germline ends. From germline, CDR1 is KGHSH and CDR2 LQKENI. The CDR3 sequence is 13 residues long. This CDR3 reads CASSASGLVDQYF. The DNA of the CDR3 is TGTGCCAGCTCGGCCAGCGGCTTGGTGGACCAGTACTTC.

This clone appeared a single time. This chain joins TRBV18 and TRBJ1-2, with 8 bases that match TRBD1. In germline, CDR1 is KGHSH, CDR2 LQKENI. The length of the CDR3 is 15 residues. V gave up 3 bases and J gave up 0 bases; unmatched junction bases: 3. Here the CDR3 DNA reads TGTGCCAGCTCACCGACAGGGGCCGCTAACTATGGCTACACCTTC. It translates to CASSPTGAANYGYTF.

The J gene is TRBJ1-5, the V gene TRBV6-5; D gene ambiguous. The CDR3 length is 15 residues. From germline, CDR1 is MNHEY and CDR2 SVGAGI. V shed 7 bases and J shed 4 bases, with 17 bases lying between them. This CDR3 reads CASTQRKAFNQPQHF. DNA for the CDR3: TGTGCCAGCACACAAAGAAAGGCTTTTAATCAGCCCCAGCATTTT.

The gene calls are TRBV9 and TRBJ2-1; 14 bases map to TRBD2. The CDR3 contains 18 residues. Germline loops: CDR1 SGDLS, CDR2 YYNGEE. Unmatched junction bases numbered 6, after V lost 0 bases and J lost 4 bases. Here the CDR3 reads CASSVGLAGGLGYNEQFF. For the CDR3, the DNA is TGTGCCAGCAGCGTAGGACTAGCGGGAGGGCTTGGGTACAATGAGCAGTTCTTC.

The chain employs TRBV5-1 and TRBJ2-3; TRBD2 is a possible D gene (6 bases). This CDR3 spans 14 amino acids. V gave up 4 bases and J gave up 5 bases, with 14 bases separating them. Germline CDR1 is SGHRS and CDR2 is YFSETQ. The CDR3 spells CASSAVGTGDTQYF. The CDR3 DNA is TGCGCCAGCAGCGCCGTCGGGACTGGAGATACGCAGTATTTT. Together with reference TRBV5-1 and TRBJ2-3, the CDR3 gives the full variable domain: KAGVTQTPRYLIKTRGQQVTLSCSPISGHRSVSWYQQTPGQGLQFLFEYFSETQRNKGNFPGRFSGRQFSNSRSEMNVSTLELGDSALYLCASSAVGTGDTQYFGPGTRLTVL.

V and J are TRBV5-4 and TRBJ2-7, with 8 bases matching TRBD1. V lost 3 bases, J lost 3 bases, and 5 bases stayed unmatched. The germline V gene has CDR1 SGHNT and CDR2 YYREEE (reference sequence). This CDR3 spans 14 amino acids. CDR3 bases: TGTGCCAGCAGCTCCCCGGACAGGGACTACGAGCAGTACTTC. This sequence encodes CASSSPDRDYEQYF. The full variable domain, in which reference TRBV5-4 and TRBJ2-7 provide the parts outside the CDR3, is ETGVTQSPTHLIKTRGQQVTLRCSSQSGHNTVSWYQQALGQGPQFIFQYYREEENGRGNFPPRFSGLQFPNYSSELNVNALELDDSALYLCASSSPDRDYEQYFGPGTRLTVT.